The 27 T cell receptor beta chains presented below share a single source sample, sequenced in a study of T cells in Graves' hyperthyroidism and ophthalmopathy. The TCR beta CDR3 regions underwent amplification using RNA transcripts as the source. First-round RT-PCR of the TCR CDR3 relied on the HTBI primer set. TCRdb analysed the multiplex PCR reads with MiXCR anew, one entry per CDR3 protein. This sample yields fewer than 500,000 distinct CDR3 sequences, of which about 15% are seen a single time; over 10% belongs to the top ten. Sequences were obtained from blood. The receptors were sampled from a man younger than 35 with Graves' ophthalmopathy.

This clonotype was counted at least ten times. The chain couples TRBV5-1 to TRBJ1-5, with TRBD1 matching over 8 bases. The CDR3 consists of 19 residues. V lost 0 bases and J lost 0; bases outside the gene matches: 11. Germline-derived CDR1 and CDR2 are SGHRS and YFSETQ. CDR3 DNA: TGCGCCAGCAGCTTGGCCCCTTCCCAGGGGGCATTTAGCAATCAGCCCCAGCATTTT. This encodes CASSLAPSQGAFSNQPQHF.

The chain has TRBV5-6 and TRBJ2-1; 7 positions match TRBD1. Germline CDR1 reads SGHDT; CDR2 reads YYEEEE. This CDR3 has 14 residues. V lost 5 bases, J lost 7 bases, and 9 bases stayed unmatched. CDR3: CASRRTGLRNEQFF. DNA for the CDR3: TGTGCCAGCAGACGGACAGGCCTCCGGAATGAGCAGTTCTTC.

This clonotype was detected many times. V usage is TRBV7-2 and J usage is TRBJ2-7; D is ambiguous. This CDR3 comprises 13 residues. V lost 2 bases to trimming and J lost 3 bases, with 8 bases between them. The germline CDR1 and CDR2 sequences are SGHTA and FQGNSA. Here the CDR3 reads CASSLIGIYEQYF. The CDR3 DNA follows: TGTGCCAGCAGCTTAATAGGCATCTACGAGCAGTACTTC.

This clonotype was seen many times. This chain joins TRBV2 and TRBJ1-1; TRBD1 matches at 7 bases. The CDR3 length is 12 residues. V shed 6 bases, J shed 5 bases, and the junction held 3 bases outside the gene matches. From germline, CDR1 is SNHLY and CDR2 FYNNEI. The CDR3 DNA sequence: TGTGCCAGCAGAGCGGGACAGACTGAAGCTTTCTTT. This codes for CASRAGQTEAFF.

The chain recombines TRBV20-1 with TRBJ2-1; 8 bases match TRBD2. Germline V gene lookup returns CDR1 DFQATT and CDR2 SNEGSKA (reference sequence). The trim removed 6 bases at V and 4 bases at J, leaving 8 bases unmatched. This CDR3 is built from 14 residues. The DNA of the CDR3 is TGCAGTGCCTCAGGTCGGGGGGGGTACAATGAGCAGTTCTTC. Translated, it gives CSASGRGGYNEQFF.

This clonotype was found a few times. The chain uses TRBV6-2 or TRBV6-3 and TRBJ1-1, with 8 bases that match TRBD1. The CDR3 runs 13 residues. Germline V CDR1 and CDR2: MNHEY, SVGEGT. The trim removed 10 bases at V and 6 bases at J, leaving 10 bases unmatched. The CDR3 protein is CATSGQGSPEAFF. In DNA form, the CDR3 reads TGTGCCACCTCTGGACAGGGAAGCCCTGAAGCTTTCTTT.

This clonotype was seen at least ten times. The chain links TRBV3-1 to TRBJ1-2, with unresolved D. V was trimmed by 1 base and J by 8 bases, leaving 11 bases between them. The length of the CDR3 is 13 residues. Germline CDR1 and CDR2: LGHDT and YNNKEL (reference sequence). CDR3 sequence reads: CASSQAGLGGYTF. DNA for the CDR3: TGTGCCAGCAGCCAAGCCGGACTAGGGGGCTACACCTTC.

This clonotype turned up a few times. The chain combines TRBV7-9 with TRBJ2-2, with D possibly matching TRBD2 (6 bases). Germline CDR1 reads SEHNR; CDR2 reads FQNEAQ (reference sequence). The CDR3 is 14 residues long. V lost 5 bases and J lost 3, with 10 bases in between. The CDR3 DNA reads TGTGCCAGCAGCCTCCGGGGGTACACCGGGGAGCTGTTTTTT. Protein product: CASSLRGYTGELFF.

The chain has TRBV11-1 and TRBJ2-7; D unclear. Per germline, CDR1 SGHAT and CDR2 FQDESV (reference sequence). V was clipped by 2 bases and J by 1 base, with 9 bases between them. The CDR3 loop spans 14 amino acids. CDR3 in amino acids: CASSLYRGSYEQYF. Here the CDR3 DNA reads TGTGCCAGCAGCTTATATCGCGGTTCCTACGAGCAGTACTTC.

This clonotype was found many times. A junction end diverges from the germline sequence, so it may reflect a read error. CDR3 sequence: CTPGLDQETQYF. In DNA form, the CDR3 reads TGTACGCCGGGACTAGACCAAGAGACCCAGTACTTC. V usage is TRBV20-1 and J usage is TRBJ2-5; 8 nucleotides match TRBD2. CDR1 and CDR2 (germline): DFQATT, SNEGSKA (reference sequence). The CDR3 has 12 amino acids.

With regard to this clonotype: Since no conserved phenylalanine or tryptophan closes the CDR3, a read error is the likely cause. The rearrangement uses TRBV15 and TRBJ2-1; possibly TRBD1 for D (6 bases). The CDR3 runs 18 residues. Trimming cost V 2 bases and J 1 base, with 18 bases left between them. CDR1 LNHNV and CDR2 YYDKDF come from the germline V gene (reference sequence). The CDR3: CATSRNLGPRGSYNEQFL. CDR3 DNA sequence: TGTGCCACCAGCAGAAATCTTGGGCCGAGGGGGTCCTACAATGAGCAGTTCCTC.

This clonotype was picked up many times. This rearrangement joins TRBV24-1 to TRBJ1-2, with TRBD1 matching over 7 bases. CDR1 and CDR2 from the germline V gene are KGHDR and SFDVKD. Trimming took 4 bases from V and 6 from J; bases not matched to a gene: 7. The length of the CDR3 is 14 residues. CDR3 residues: CATSDRRQGDGYTF. The CDR3 DNA is TGTGCCACCAGTGACCGCCGACAGGGAGATGGCTACACCTTC.

Comments on this clonotype: A much more abundant neighbour one base away suggests this may be a read error. This chain connects TRBV6-2 or TRBV6-3 to TRBJ2-3, with D perhaps matching TRBD2 (6 bases). Germline V lookup: CDR1 MNHEY, CDR2 SVGEGT. The CDR3 extends over 15 amino acids. Between the trimmed V and J ends, which lost 6 bases and 0 bases, there was a span of 13 bases. The CDR3 DNA reads as TGTGCCAGCAGCGGGGGTCTACCGAGCACAGATACGCAGTATTTT. This codes for CASSGGLPSTDTQYF.

This clonotype appeared many times. This chain joins TRBV27 and TRBJ2-7; 7 bases fit TRBD1. The V and J ends lost 2 bases and 4 bases, in that order; junction bases with no gene match: 8. Germline-derived CDR1 and CDR2 are MNHEY and SMNVEV (reference sequence). The CDR3 runs 15 residues. The CDR3 loop is CASSLIGPGGYEQYF. CDR3 nucleotides: TGTGCCAGCAGTTTAATCGGGCCAGGGGGATACGAGCAGTACTTC.

This clonotype has at least ten counts. Its ends do not fully match the called genes, so a read error is possible. This chain connects TRBV7-7 to TRBJ2-5; the D is unclear. The germline gives CDR1 SSHAT, CDR2 FNYEAQ (reference sequence). This CDR3 is 15 amino acids long. The CDR3 DNA sequence: TGTGCTAGCAGCTTAGGCCGGCTCCCACAAGAGACCCAGTACTTC. Residues: CASSLGRLPQETQYF.

This clonotype was counted ten times or more. The chain uses TRBV20-1 and TRBJ2-7; 12 bases agree with TRBD2. CDR1 and CDR2 (germline): DFQATT, SNEGSKA (reference sequence). V was clipped by 0 bases and J by 1 base; unmatched bases: 10. CDR3 length: 18 amino acids. For the CDR3, the DNA is TGCAGTGCTAGAGATAGGGCTAGCGGGAGGGCCGGGTCCTACGAGCAGTACTTC. It yields the protein CSARDRASGRAGSYEQYF.

In its sample, this clonotype was seen many times. V and J are TRBV7-2 and TRBJ1-5, with 9 nucleotides matching TRBD1. Germline V gene lookup returns CDR1 SGHTA and CDR2 FQGNSA. The CDR3 extends over 15 amino acids. With V trimmed by 5 bases and J by 2 bases, 4 bases remained unmatched. This chain's CDR3 is CASSRWTGGNQPQHF. CDR3 DNA: TGTGCCAGCAGCCGCTGGACAGGGGGCAATCAGCCCCAGCATTTT.

This clonotype turned up a few times. J is TRBJ1-6 and V is TRBV30, with a weak D call TRBD1 (5 bases). Trimming took off 3 bases at V and 7 bases at J, with 13 bases between the two ends. Per germline, CDR1 GTSNPN and CDR2 SVGIG (reference sequence). This CDR3 comprises 14 residues. CDR3 bases: TGTGCCTGGAGCCACCGGGACCAAAATTCACCCCTCCACTTT. This codes for CAWSHRDQNSPLHF.

The chain joins TRBV5-4 to TRBJ2-7; 9 bases are shared with TRBD1. CDR1 SGHNT and CDR2 YYREEE come from the germline V gene (reference sequence). Germline trimming cut 2 bases from V and 2 bases from J; bases unmatched to any gene: 2. The CDR3 covers 14 residues. The CDR3 region has the DNA TGTGCCAGCAGCTTTACAGGGGGCCCCTACGAGCAGTACTTC. Protein product: CASSFTGGPYEQYF.

This clonotype was detected ten times or more. The junction departs from germline at one end; a sequencing error may be responsible. The rearrangement joins TRBV7-9 to TRBJ2-7; D is unresolved. CDR3 length: 14 residues. Germline loops: CDR1 SEHNR, CDR2 FQNEAQ (reference sequence). The CDR3 DNA follows: TGCGCCAGCAGCTTGGGCGGAGACTCCTACGAGCAGTACTTC. Protein product: CASSLGGDSYEQYF.

Concerning this clonotype: A much larger clone lies a single base off, so this may be a read error. The genes are TRBV27 and TRBJ2-3; no clear D gene. The germline V gene has CDR1 MNHEY and CDR2 SMNVEV (reference sequence). Trimming took off 3 bases at V and 2 bases at J, with 12 bases between the two ends. The CDR3 runs 15 residues. The CDR3 region is CASSFDSRNTDTQYF. The CDR3 region has the DNA TGTGCCAGCAGTTTCGACTCCCGAAACACAGATACGCAGTATTTT.

This clonotype appeared once. The genes are TRBV24-1 and TRBJ1-2; 7 bases line up with TRBD1. Germline lookup yields CDR1 KGHDR and CDR2 SFDVKD. This CDR3 is built from 13 residues. With V trimmed by 9 bases and J by 3 bases, 6 bases remained unmatched. CDR3 loop: CATASGTDYGYTF. The CDR3 DNA follows: TGTGCCACCGCCTCCGGGACAGACTATGGCTACACCTTC.

The table lists this clonotype with many counts. CDR3 amino acids: CATSDSTQGIAYGYTF. In nucleotides, the CDR3 is TGTGCCACCAGTGATTCAACACAGGGGATCGCCTATGGCTACACCTTC. The chain uses TRBV24-1 and TRBJ1-2; TRBD1 agrees at 7 bases. V shed 2 bases and J 4 bases; nucleotides not matched to a gene: 9. Germline V gene sequence: CDR1 KGHDR, CDR2 SFDVKD. There are 16 residues in the CDR3.

This clonotype was picked up many times. The CDR3 DNA reads TGTGCCAGCGCCTCGGGTAATGAGCAGTTCTTC. Translation gives CASASGNEQFF. This chain connects TRBV11-2 to TRBJ2-1; D ambiguous. Germline CDR1 reads SGHAT; CDR2 reads FQNNGV. V lost 8 bases and J 7 bases, leaving 9 bases between the germline ends. This CDR3 is 11 amino acids long.

This clonotype was found many times. The rearrangement uses TRBV29-1 and TRBJ1-1; 7 bases are a match to TRBD1. CDR1 SQVTM and CDR2 ANQGSEA come from the germline V gene. The V gene end was trimmed by 7 bases and the J gene end by 1 base; junction bases not matched to a gene: 9. This CDR3 is built from 14 residues. For the CDR3, the DNA is TGCAGCGGGGGAAGACAGGGACCGAACACTGAAGCTTTCTTT. Translated: CSGGRQGPNTEAFF.

Only a few counts were recorded for this clonotype. This chain joins TRBV24-1 and TRBJ1-2; a weak D match, TRBD1 (5 bases). This CDR3 is 13 amino acids long. The germline V gene has CDR1 KGHDR and CDR2 SFDVKD. V was shortened by 4 bases and J by 6 bases, with 11 bases between the two germline ends. CDR3 nucleotides: TGTGCCACCAGTGACCCTGGGACGCATGGCTACACCTTC. It yields the protein CATSDPGTHGYTF.

To note about this clonotype: One end of the junction fails to match germline, which may point to a read error. V usage is TRBV2 and J usage is TRBJ2-7; tentative D call: TRBD1 (5 bases). Germline assignment: CDR1 SNHLY and CDR2 FYNNEI. The CDR3 totals 18 residues. CDR3 in DNA: TGTGCTAGCAACCTGCAGGGTTCGCTGCGGTTCCAGGCCTACGAGCAGTACTTC. Translating gives CASNLQGSLRFQAYEQYF.